One sample yielded the 20 T cell receptor beta chains listed below, sequenced in a study of immune evolution from preneoplasia to lung adenocarcinoma. The method was immunoSEQ multiplex PCR; TCRdb's version includes in-frame clones alone and lacks a portion of them. The data hold some 6,100 clones, with roughly 88% observed a single time. The sequenced sample was FFPE lung adenocarcinoma in situ tissue. These receptors came from a donor at least 70 years old with lung adenocarcinoma.

This clone appeared a single time. V gene TRBV11-2 combines with J gene TRBJ2-7; tentatively, D is TRBD1 (6 bases). V was trimmed by 9 bases and J by 2 bases, leaving 14 bases between them. Per germline, CDR1 SGHAT and CDR2 FQNNGV. This CDR3 spans 13 amino acids. The CDR3 region is CASAPRQAYEQYF. In DNA, the CDR3 is TGTGCCAGTGCACCTAGACAGGCCTACGAGCAGTACTTC.

V and J are TRBV18 and TRBJ1-4; D is unclear. Germline values: CDR1 KGHSH, CDR2 LQKENI. The V end was cut by 5 bases, the J end by 3 bases, with 7 bases between. The CDR3 is 13 amino acids. CDR3 bases: TGTGCCAGCTCAAGAACGGCTAATGAAAAACTGTTTTTT. This codes for CASSRTANEKLFF. Drawing the rest from reference TRBV18 and TRBJ1-4, the complete variable domain is NAGVMQNPRHLVRRRGQEARLRCSPMKGHSHVYWYRQLPEEGLKFMVYLQKENIIDESGMPKERFSAEFPKEGPSILRIQQVVRGDSAAYFCASSRTANEKLFFGSGTQLSVL.

The chain combines TRBV6-1 with TRBJ2-7, with D tentatively TRBD1 (6 bases). V dropped 6 bases and J dropped 6 bases, with 18 bases sitting between them. Germline CDR1 is MNHNS and CDR2 is SASEGT. The CDR3 spans 14 residues. Here the CDR3 reads CASSDLRGGGEQYF. CDR3 in DNA: TGTGCCAGCAGCGACCTCAGGGGTGGGGGCGAGCAGTACTTC.

This clone was picked up one time. This chain connects TRBV7-8 to TRBJ2-3, with 7 positions matching TRBD2. The CDR3 spans 15 residues. Germline loops: CDR1 SGHVS, CDR2 FQNEAQ. Trimming removed 5 bases from V and 2 bases from J; junction bases left unmatched: 7. The CDR3 here is CASSPSGVLTDTQYF. For the CDR3, the DNA is TGTGCCAGCAGCCCAAGCGGGGTCCTCACAGATACGCAGTATTTT.

V and J are TRBV28 and TRBJ2-1, with 11 bases fitting TRBD2. V lost 8 bases and J lost 6; bases outside the gene matches: 6. Germline V gives CDR1 MDHEN, CDR2 SYDVKM. This CDR3 is built from 14 residues. CDR3 loop: CASVGTSGRNEQFF. CDR3 nucleotide sequence: TGTGCCAGCGTCGGGACTAGCGGTCGCAATGAGCAGTTCTTC.

J is TRBJ2-1 and V is TRBV7-9, with unresolved D. The CDR3 totals 12 residues. Trimming removed 1 base from V and 6 bases from J, with 4 bases in between. CDR1 SEHNR and CDR2 FQNEAQ come from the germline V gene (reference sequence). In DNA form, the CDR3 reads TGTGCCAGCAGCTTAGTCGCCAATGAGCAGTTCTTC. Translated: CASSLVANEQFF.

This clone was observed once. V usage is TRBV11-2 and J usage is TRBJ2-1; TRBD2 aligns across 9 bases. The CDR3 extends over 15 amino acids. J lost 3 bases, V lost 2 bases, and 2 bases had no gene match. Germline V lookup: CDR1 SGHAT, CDR2 FQNNGV. The CDR3 nucleotides read TGTGCCAGCAGCTTAATACTAGCGGGCTACAATGAGCAGTTCTTC. This encodes CASSLILAGYNEQFF.

This rearrangement joins TRBV28 to TRBJ2-7, with D uncertain. CDR1 and CDR2 from the germline V gene are MDHEN and SYDVKM. V dropped 4 bases and J dropped 4 bases, with 11 bases sitting between them. This CDR3 spans 13 amino acids. The CDR3 DNA reads as TGTGCCAGCAGTTACGGACCTACTTACGAGCAGTACTTC. It is translated as CASSYGPTYEQYF.

The rearrangement links TRBV7-2 to TRBJ1-5; 8 bases align to TRBD1. The V segment lost 1 base and the J segment 11 bases; nucleotides outside the gene matches: 10. The CDR3 consists of 15 residues. The germline V gene has CDR1 SGHTA and CDR2 FQGNSA. The CDR3 region is CASSLGGQAQGAQHF. In DNA form, the CDR3 reads TGTGCCAGCAGCTTAGGGGGACAGGCGCAGGGGGCCCAGCATTTT. The entire variable domain, with the rest obtained from reference TRBV7-2 and TRBJ1-5, is as follows: GAGVSQSPSNKVTEKGKDVELRCDPISGHTALYWYRQSLGQGLEFLIYFQGNSAPDKSGLPSDRFSAERTGGSVSTLTIQRTQQEDSAVYLCASSLGGQAQGAQHFGDGTRLSIL.

The table lists this clone with a count of one. The rearrangement joins TRBV5-1 to TRBJ2-7; 10 bases match TRBD1. Per the germline V gene, CDR1 is SGHRS and CDR2 is YFSETQ. This CDR3 is built from 14 residues. With 0 bases clipped from V and 7 bases from J, the junction kept 4 bases outside the gene matches. The CDR3, as DNA: TGCGCCAGCAGCTTGGGACAGGGGGCGAAGGAGCAGTACTTC. Amino acids: CASSLGQGAKEQYF.

A single count supports this clone. J is TRBJ2-1 and V is TRBV18; 10 bases fit TRBD2. Trimming removed 5 bases from V and 1 base from J; junction bases left unmatched: 2. This CDR3 has 15 amino acids. Germline V CDR1 and CDR2: KGHSH, LQKENI. CDR3 protein: CASSGTSASYNEQFF. As DNA, the CDR3 is TGTGCCAGCTCAGGGACTAGCGCATCCTACAATGAGCAGTTCTTC.

The chain employs TRBV4-1 and TRBJ1-2; weak D call: TRBD1 (5 bases). Germline assignment: CDR1 MGHRA and CDR2 YSYEKL. There are 16 residues in the CDR3. The V end lost 1 base, the J end lost 4 bases, and 16 bases lay between the germline ends. CDR3 in amino acids: CASSQGWGGVGYGYTF. The CDR3 DNA is TGCGCCAGCAGCCAAGGGTGGGGAGGGGTGGGCTATGGCTACACCTTC.

The genes are TRBV27 and TRBJ2-3; 11 nucleotides align to TRBD2. J was trimmed by 5 bases and V by 3 bases; bases with no gene match: 7. There are 16 residues in the CDR3. Germline V lookup: CDR1 MNHEY, CDR2 SMNVEV (reference sequence). CDR3 protein: CASSFRRTSGLDTQYF. The CDR3 coding sequence is TGTGCCAGCAGTTTCCGCAGGACTAGCGGGCTAGATACGCAGTATTTT.

This chain connects TRBV9 to TRBJ2-5; D may match TRBD1 or TRBD2 (5 bases each). The J call may be mistaken, given a closer DNA end match to TRBJ2-7. Germline V CDR1 and CDR2: SGDLS, YYNGEE. The CDR3 spans 15 residues. Here the CDR3 reads CASSVQGQTIAEQYF. In DNA, the CDR3 is TGTGCCAGCAGCGTTCAGGGCCAGACTATTGCCGAGCAGTACTTC.

This clone has only a few counts. This chain links TRBV9 with TRBJ2-7, with a weak D call TRBD2 (6 bases). V lost 0 bases and J 2 bases, leaving 12 bases between the germline ends. This CDR3 is 15 amino acids long. In germline, CDR1 is SGDLS, CDR2 YYNGEE. The CDR3 sequence is CASSVAGTATYEQYF. The CDR3 region has the DNA TGTGCCAGCAGCGTAGCAGGGACTGCTACCTACGAGCAGTACTTC.

This chain connects TRBV9 to TRBJ2-1; 7 bases line up with TRBD1. After removal of 0 bases from V and 2 bases from J, the junction contained 2 bases not matched to a gene. From germline, CDR1 is SGDLS and CDR2 YYNGEE. The CDR3 loop spans 15 amino acids. The CDR3 spells CASSVGQGAYNEQFF. In DNA, the CDR3 is TGTGCCAGCAGCGTAGGGCAGGGGGCCTACAATGAGCAGTTCTTC.

This chain connects TRBV14 to TRBJ2-1, with 8 positions matching TRBD2. CDR1 and CDR2 from the germline V gene are SGHDN and FVKESK. Losses at the gene ends were 5 bases for V and 2 bases for J; bases not matched to a gene: 5. The CDR3 sequence is 15 residues long. CDR3 nucleotide sequence: TGTGCCAGCAGCTACACTAGCGGTACCTACAATGAGCAGTTCTTC. Protein product: CASSYTSGTYNEQFF.

V is TRBV27 and J is TRBJ2-1, with 11 bases aligning to TRBD1. The V segment lost 5 bases and the J segment 4 bases; nucleotides outside the gene matches: 4. Germline CDR1 is MNHEY and CDR2 is SMNVEV (reference sequence). The CDR3 runs to 15 residues. In DNA, the CDR3 is TGTGCCAGCAGTACCGGGACAGGGGGATACAATGAGCAGTTCTTC. Residues: CASSTGTGGYNEQFF.

The chain couples TRBV7-2 to TRBJ2-7, with TRBD2 matching 8 bases. Germline trimming cut 8 bases from V and 2 bases from J; bases unmatched to any gene: 2. CDR1 and CDR2 from the germline V gene are SGHTA and FQGNSA. CDR3 size: 12 residues. The CDR3 bases are TGTGCCAGCTCGGGGGGGGCCTACGAGCAGTACTTC. It is translated as CASSGGAYEQYF.

This chain uses TRBV5-1 with TRBJ1-2; D remains ambiguous. The CDR3 loop spans 17 amino acids. Deletions cut 0 bases from V and 0 bases from J, with 15 bases between. Germline CDR1 is SGHRS and CDR2 is YFSETQ. The CDR3, as DNA: TGCGCCAGCAGCTTGGGGAGTAGGGAGCCCTCTAACTATGGCTACACCTTC. Amino acid sequence: CASSLGSREPSNYGYTF.